A single sample is the source of the 2 T cell receptor beta chains below, sequenced in a study of identical twins. TCRdb independently ran MiXCR on the 5' RACE reads; one entry per CDR3 protein. The sample holds approximately 700,000 distinct CDR3 sequences, 15% to 20% seen once. This same sample was also part of a study on T cells expressing NK-cell markers.

The sequenced material came from PBMCs. The receptors come from a woman between 18 and 29 years old in good health.

This clonotype has just a few counts. The gene calls are TRBV6-2 or TRBV6-3 and TRBJ2-5, with 7 bases lining up with TRBD1. Germline loops: CDR1 MNHEY, CDR2 SVGEGT. V lost 4 bases to trimming and J lost 5 bases; unmatched junction nucleotides: 13. The CDR3 runs to 16 residues. The CDR3 DNA reads TGTGCCAGCAGTTTCCCTCTGGACAGGCTGAGGGAGACCCAGTACTTC. Translation: CASSFPLDRLRETQYF.

The rearrangement links TRBV12-3 or TRBV12-4 to TRBJ2-2, with 8 bases matching TRBD2. The CDR3 is made up of 16 amino acids. After removal of 7 bases from V and 4 bases from J, the junction contained 11 bases not matched to a gene. This CDR3 reads CASNPGAGGGTGELFF. The CDR3 DNA sequence: TGTGCCAGCAACCCGGGGGCGGGAGGTGGCACCGGGGAGCTGTTTTTT.